Listed below are T cell receptor beta chains from one sample, sequenced in a study of cytomegalovirus exposure and HLA in healthy donors. Produced via immunoSEQ multiplex PCR; TCRdb's table is partial and in-frame only. The table has 80,000 to 130,000 clones, about three quarters seen once. The sequencing input was PBMCs. The receptors here all came from a male donor in good health and CMV-seropositive. Each CDR3 is given with its conserved first and last residue. The D gene is left open where the match is weak. Size is stated for part of the rows, as once, few or many counts, or as a class when the clone is expanded.

v_gene,d_gene,j_gene,abundance,CDR3aa,CDR3nt
TRBV4-1,TRBD1,TRBJ1-4,once,CASSQEGGGGPNEKLFF,TGCGCCAGCAGCCAAGAGGGCGGAGGGGGCCCTAATGAAAAACTGTTTTTT
TRBV5-1,.,TRBJ2-1,.,CASSKSDRYNEQFF,TGCGCCAGCAGTAAAAGCGACAGGTACAATGAGCAGTTCTTC
TRBV7-9,.,TRBJ1-1,.,CASSLGQTWVNTEAFF,TGTGCCAGCAGCTTAGGCCAGACATGGGTGAACACTGAAGCTTTCTTT
TRBV5-5,TRBD1,TRBJ2-7,many,CASSLTGGRYEQYF,TGTGCCAGCAGCTTAACAGGGGGCAGATACGAGCAGTACTTC
TRBV7-9,.,TRBJ1-1,.,CASSSQGAEAFF,TGTGCCAGCAGCTCGCAGGGCGCTGAAGCTTTCTTT
TRBV6-1,TRBD1,TRBJ2-7,once,CASPRDRGYEQYF,TGTGCCAGCCCACGGGACAGGGGCTACGAGCAGTACTTC
TRBV5-6,TRBD2,TRBJ2-5,.,CASSLFTREETQYF,TGTGCCAGCAGCTTGTTTACGCGGGAGGAGACCCAGTACTTC
TRBV15,.,TRBJ1-2,.,CATSRQGNNYGYTF,TGTGCCACCAGCAGACAGGGAAATAACTATGGCTACACCTTC
TRBV30,TRBD1,TRBJ1-2,once,CAWTGTGEWVYGYTF,TGTGCCTGGACCGGGACAGGGGAATGGGTCTATGGCTACACCTTC
TRBV28,TRBD2,TRBJ2-7,.,CASSPPGGNYYEQYF,TGTGCCAGCAGTCCCCCCGGGGGGAACTACTACGAGCAGTACTTC
TRBV30,TRBD2,TRBJ2-1,.,CAWSAPGLADYNEQFF,TGTGCCTGGAGCGCACCTGGACTAGCCGACTACAATGAGCAGTTCTTC
TRBV7-2,TRBD1,TRBJ1-6,.,CASSLWDRGVSPLHF,TGTGCCAGCAGCTTATGGGACAGAGGGGTATCACCCCTCCACTTT
TRBV6-5,.,TRBJ2-7,.,CASRLARAYEQYF,TGTGCCAGCAGGTTGGCACGGGCCTACGAGCAGTACTTC
TRBV9,TRBD1,TRBJ2-7,.,CASSAGQGFNYEQYF,TGTGCCAGCAGCGCGGGACAGGGTTTTAACTACGAGCAGTACTTC
TRBV7-2,.,TRBJ2-7,.,CASSWTVSNEQYF,TGTGCCAGCAGCTGGACAGTTAGCAACGAGCAGTACTTC
TRBV30,.,TRBJ2-7,.,CAWGLTGREQYF,TGTGCCTGGGGACTCACAGGGCGCGAGCAGTACTTC
TRBV5-4,TRBD2,TRBJ2-5,.,CASSRKPGLAIEGETQYF,TGTGCCAGCAGCCGTAAGCCGGGACTAGCGATTGAGGGGGAGACCCAGTACTTC
TRBV5-8,.,TRBJ1-1,.,CASRGGSEAFF,TGTGCCTCACGGGGGGGGAGTGAAGCTTTCTTT
TRBV11-2,.,TRBJ2-1,.,CASREIVNEQFF,TGTGCCAGCAGGGAGATTGTTAATGAGCAGTTCTTC
TRBV6-5,.,TRBJ2-7,.,CASSYSPLTNSYEQYF,TGTGCCAGCAGTTACAGTCCCCTGACAAACTCCTACGAGCAGTACTTC
TRBV6-4,TRBD2,TRBJ2-3,.,CASSDSAGGPSSASTDTQYF,TGTGCCAGCAGTGACTCGGCGGGGGGTCCTTCTTCCGCTAGCACAGATACGCAGTATTTT
TRBV5-4,.,TRBJ1-2,.,CASSLRGGGYGYTF,TGTGCCAGCAGCTTGCGGGGCGGGGGCTATGGCTACACCTTC
TRBV10-2,.,TRBJ1-5,.,CASVRFSNQPQHF,TGCGCCAGCGTGAGGTTCAGCAATCAGCCCCAGCATTTT
TRBV11-3,TRBD1,TRBJ2-1,few,CASRRQGNYNEQFF,TGTGCCAGCAGGCGACAGGGTAACTACAATGAGCAGTTCTTC
TRBV12-5,.,TRBJ2-2,few,CASERDTGELFF,TGTGCTAGTGAGCGGGACACCGGGGAGCTGTTTTTT
TRBV30,.,TRBJ2-1,.,CAWSATAYNEQFF,TGTGCCTGGAGTGCGACAGCGTACAATGAGCAGTTCTTC
TRBV29-1,.,TRBJ2-7,.,CSVEVLGRREQYF,TGCAGCGTTGAAGTACTAGGACGGAGGGAGCAGTACTTC
TRBV5-1,TRBD1,TRBJ1-3,once,CASSLETGPFSGNTIYF,TGCGCCAGCAGCCTGGAGACAGGGCCCTTCTCTGGAAACACCATATATTTT
TRBV30,.,TRBJ1-4,.,CAWNPSTRPGKGKTVF,TGTGCCTGGAACCCGTCCACAAGGCCAGGGAAAGGGAAAACTGTTTTT
TRBV19,.,TRBJ1-2,.,CASMPTNLYGYTF,TGTGCCAGTATGCCGACAAACCTCTATGGCTACACCTTC
TRBV5-4,.,TRBJ2-1,.,CASSLGRGPGDEQFF,TGTGCCAGCAGCTTGGGGAGGGGCCCCGGGGATGAGCAGTTCTTC
TRBV5-1,TRBD1,TRBJ1-2,.,CASSNNPGQGAGGYTF,TGCGCCAGCAGCAACAATCCGGGACAGGGGGCGGGTGGCTACACCTTC
TRBV30,.,TRBJ2-5,.,CAWSARTIQETQYF,TGTGCCTGGAGTGCCCGGACAATACAAGAGACCCAGTACTTC
TRBV10-3,.,TRBJ2-6,few,CAISDQGNTGANVLTF,TGTGCCATCAGTGACCAGGGGAACACTGGGGCCAACGTCCTGACTTTC
TRBV5-1,.,TRBJ2-3,.,CASSPPGGTDTQYF,TGCGCCAGCAGCCCTCCCGGGGGCACAGATACGCAGTATTTT
TRBV5-1,TRBD1,TRBJ1-4,.,CASSLGRRWDRGSEKLFF,TGCGCCAGCAGCTTGGGACGGAGATGGGACAGGGGATCAGAAAAACTGTTTTTT
TRBV9,TRBD1,TRBJ1-2,.,CASSPNKLGQVRNGYTF,TGTGCCAGCAGCCCCAACAAACTCGGACAGGTGAGAAACGGCTACACCTTC
TRBV5-6,.,TRBJ2-3,.,CASSFLLGPSTDTQYF,TGTGCCAGCAGCTTCCTCCTGGGGCCCAGCACAGATACGCAGTATTTT
TRBV28,.,TRBJ1-6,.,CASAETLVSYNSPLHF,TGTGCCAGTGCTGAGACACTTGTCTCCTATAATTCACCCCTCCACTTT
TRBV7-2,TRBD1,TRBJ1-5,.,CASSLSGGMGNQPQHF,TGTGCCAGCAGCTTATCAGGGGGAATGGGCAATCAGCCCCAGCATTTT
TRBV2,TRBD1,TRBJ2-3,.,CASSITGGTQYF,TGTGCCAGCAGTATAACAGGGGGTACGCAGTATTTT
TRBV7-2,.,TRBJ2-2,.,CASSLGAGYTGELFF,TGTGCCAGCAGCTTAGGGGCAGGTTACACCGGGGAGCTGTTTTTT
TRBV4-1,TRBD1,TRBJ1-2,few,CASSQGWTGLSGYTF,TGCGCCAGCAGCCAAGGATGGACAGGGCTGAGCGGCTACACCTTC
TRBV5-1,TRBD1,TRBJ1-1,few,CASSLAGQGSEAFF,TGCGCCAGCAGCTTGGCCGGACAGGGCAGTGAAGCTTTCTTT
TRBV7-9,.,TRBJ1-2,few,CASSPRQDAGYTF,TGTGCCAGCAGCCCAAGACAGGACGCTGGCTACACCTTC
TRBV28,TRBD1,TRBJ1-5,.,CASSFGGGQGVQPQHF,TGTGCCAGCAGTTTTGGTGGAGGGCAGGGGGTACAGCCCCAGCATTTT
TRBV28,TRBD2,TRBJ2-1,.,CASSPPTSGGAFF,TGTGCCAGCAGTCCCCCAACTAGCGGGGGAGCGTTCTTC
TRBV6-1,.,TRBJ1-1,.,CASSDTHRAMNTEAFF,TGTGCCAGCAGTGATACCCACAGGGCCATGAACACTGAAGCTTTCTTT
TRBV4-3,TRBD1,TRBJ2-5,few,CASSVRDRYQETQYF,TGCGCCAGCAGCGTACGGGACAGGTACCAAGAGACCCAGTACTTC
TRBV4-2,TRBD1,TRBJ1-2,.,CASSPDRDNYGYTF,TGTGCCAGCAGCCCGGACAGGGATAACTATGGCTACACCTTC
TRBV5-1,.,TRBJ2-7,.,CASSLVSGPYEQYF,TGCGCCAGCAGCTTGGTGTCAGGGCCCTACGAGCAGTACTTC
TRBV6-5,TRBD1,TRBJ2-7,.,CASSQPTGGEQYF,TGTGCCAGCAGTCAACCGACAGGGGGGGAGCAGTACTTC
TRBV2,TRBD2,TRBJ2-7,.,CASSPLGLAGNEQYF,TGTGCCAGCAGCCCACTCGGACTAGCGGGGAACGAGCAGTACTTC
TRBV5-1,.,TRBJ1-3,.,CASSFTHDSGNTIYF,TGCGCCAGCAGCTTTACACACGATTCTGGAAACACCATATATTTT
TRBV28,TRBD2,TRBJ2-2,.,CASRNGRGANTGELFF,TGTGCCAGCAGAAACGGGAGGGGGGCGAACACCGGGGAGCTGTTTTTT
TRBV4-1,.,TRBJ2-3,.,CASSQDFWTRQGHTQYF,TGCGCCAGCAGCCAAGATTTCTGGACAAGGCAAGGGCATACGCAGTATTTT
TRBV29-1,TRBD2,TRBJ2-3,.,CSVESGGDTQYF,TGCAGCGTTGAATCGGGGGGTGATACGCAGTATTTT
TRBV7-9,TRBD1,TRBJ1-4,.,CASSWDRAINEKLFF,TGTGCCAGCAGCTGGGACAGGGCCATTAATGAAAAACTGTTTTTT
TRBV28,.,TRBJ1-6,.,CASSLQGRSYNSPLHF,TGTGCCAGCAGTTTACAGGGCCGCTCCTATAATTCACCCCTCCACTTT
TRBV7-9,.,TRBJ2-7,few,CASSADRYEQYF,TGTGCCAGCAGCGCTGACAGGTACGAGCAGTACTTC